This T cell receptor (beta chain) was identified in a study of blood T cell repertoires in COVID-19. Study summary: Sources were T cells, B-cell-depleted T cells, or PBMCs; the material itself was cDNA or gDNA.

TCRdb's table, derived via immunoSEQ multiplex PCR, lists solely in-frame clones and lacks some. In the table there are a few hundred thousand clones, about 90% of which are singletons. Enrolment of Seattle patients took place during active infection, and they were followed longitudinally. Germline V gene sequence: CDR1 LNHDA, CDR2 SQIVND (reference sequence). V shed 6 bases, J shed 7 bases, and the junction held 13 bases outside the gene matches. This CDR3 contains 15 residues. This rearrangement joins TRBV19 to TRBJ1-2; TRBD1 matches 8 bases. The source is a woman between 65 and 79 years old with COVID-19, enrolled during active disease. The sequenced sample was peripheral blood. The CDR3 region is CASRTSQTGVGGYTF. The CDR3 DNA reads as TGTGCCAGTAGGACAAGCCAGACAGGGGTCGGTGGCTACACCTTC.